This passage covers 17 T cell receptor beta chains from one sample sequenced in a study of cytomegalovirus exposure and HLA in healthy donors. It was with 60 Vbeta and 13 Jbeta primers that the PCR ran. Profiling relied on immunoSEQ multiplex PCR, and the TCRdb table lists in-frame clones only, not all of them. The table shows roughly 190,000 clones, with about four fifths occurring only once. Sequencing was carried out using PBMCs. The receptors derive from a woman aged 50 to 60 in good health and CMV-seropositive.

This chain links TRBV7-8 with TRBJ2-7, with 10 bases fitting TRBD1. This CDR3 has 15 residues. Germline V gene data show CDR1 as SGHVS and CDR2 as FQNEAQ. The junction had 2 bases not matched to a gene; V was cut back by 0 bases and J by 3 bases. The CDR3 nucleotides read TGTGCCAGCAGCTTAGCCAGGACAGGGGGCTACGAGCAGTACTTC. It encodes CASSLARTGGYEQYF.

The chain uses TRBV30 and TRBJ2-1; no firm D call. Germline V CDR1 and CDR2: GTSNPN, SVGIG (reference sequence). The CDR3 totals 12 residues. V was pared by 4 bases and J by 6 bases, with 10 bases between. The CDR3 DNA is TGTGCCTGGACCTACTCGGGCAATGAGCAGTTCTTC. Amino acids: CAWTYSGNEQFF.

V gene TRBV5-6 combines with J gene TRBJ1-1, with D unresolved. The CDR3 spans 14 residues. Germline CDR1 reads SGHDT; CDR2 reads YYEEEE. Trimming removed 4 bases from V and 0 bases from J, with 10 bases in between. In nucleotides, the CDR3 is TGTGCCAGCAGCCCCGAGCCGATGAACACTGAAGCTTTCTTT. Protein sequence: CASSPEPMNTEAFF.

J is TRBJ1-4 and V is TRBV7-2, with 7 bases lining up with TRBD1. This CDR3 contains 15 residues. V was pared by 5 bases and J by 7 bases, with 10 bases of the junction left unmatched. Germline V gene data show CDR1 as SGHTA and CDR2 as FQGNSA. The CDR3 DNA reads TGTGCCAGCAGCCCACAGACAGGGACGGGTGAAAAACTGTTTTTT. Its translation: CASSPQTGTGEKLFF.

For the CDR3, the DNA is TGTGCCAGCAGCAAAATCCCTGGCCCCAGGGGACGGCAGCCCCAGCATTTT. Translation: CASSKIPGPRGRQPQHF. The chain has TRBV21-1 and TRBJ1-5; the table gives TRBD1 as D, unverified against the DNA. TRBV21-1 is given as a pseudogene. This CDR3 region has 17 residues.

This sequence joins TRBV28 and TRBJ1-5, with TRBD1 as a possible D gene (6 bases). Trimming took off 6 bases at V and 7 bases at J, with 19 bases between the two ends. The CDR3 is 15 residues long. CDR1 is MDHEN and CDR2 is SYDVKM in the germline V gene. CDR3: CASRKAQGRAQPQHF. The CDR3, as DNA: TGTGCCAGCAGAAAGGCCCAGGGGAGGGCACAGCCCCAGCATTTT.

This clone was recorded a few times. V is TRBV6-6 and J is TRBJ1-1; D perhaps matches TRBD1 (5 bases). Trimming stripped 7 bases from V and 0 bases from J, with 15 bases between. The germline CDR1 and CDR2 sequences are MNHNY and SVGAGI (reference sequence). The CDR3 extends over 15 amino acids. The CDR3 loop is CASTPPQGVNTEAFF. CDR3 nucleotide sequence: TGTGCCAGCACCCCTCCTCAGGGTGTGAACACTGAAGCTTTCTTT.

V gene TRBV6-1 combines with J gene TRBJ2-5, with D perhaps matching TRBD2 (7 bases). V dropped 7 bases and J dropped 5 bases, with 11 bases sitting between them. There are 12 residues in the CDR3. Germline V gene sequence: CDR1 MNHNS, CDR2 SASEGT. CDR3 protein: CASIRGAETQYF. For the CDR3, the DNA is TGTGCCAGCATACGGGGGGCTGAGACCCAGTACTTC.

This chain joins TRBV18 and TRBJ1-1, with TRBD1 identical over 7 bases. CDR3 length equals 16 residues. V shed 1 base and J 0 bases; nucleotides not matched to a gene: 5. Germline CDR1 KGHSH, CDR2 LQKENI. This CDR3 reads CASSPLRDSMNTEAFF. The CDR3 DNA reads as TGTGCCAGCTCACCACTTCGGGACAGCATGAACACTGAAGCTTTCTTT.

The chain is built from TRBV6-5 and TRBJ1-4; maybe TRBD1 (6 bases). From germline, CDR1 is MNHEY and CDR2 SVGAGI. Trimming removed 5 bases at V and 7 bases at J, with 17 bases between. The CDR3 extends over 15 amino acids. As DNA, the CDR3 is TGTGCCAGCAGTCAAGTCGCAGGGGAGTTTGAAAAACTGTTTTTT. Translation: CASSQVAGEFEKLFF.

This clone has just one count. The V call is TRBV7-6, the J call TRBJ1-2; the D gene is possibly TRBD1 (6 bases). This CDR3 contains 13 residues. Looked up from germline, CDR1 is SGHVS and CDR2 is FNYEAQ. V lost 4 bases to trimming and J lost 6 bases, with 12 bases between them. Written as DNA, the CDR3 is TGTGCCAGCAGCTGGACAGAAGGCGATGGCTACACCTTC. It specifies CASSWTEGDGYTF.

The chain carries TRBV25-1 and TRBJ2-7; 8 bases line up with TRBD1. The CDR3 covers 14 residues. J gave up 4 bases and V 1 base, and 3 bases lay outside the gene matches. Germline CDR1 and CDR2: MGHDK and SYGVNS. In DNA, the CDR3 is TGTGCCAGCAGTGAATCAGGGGGCAGATACGAGCAGTACTTC. Residues: CASSESGGRYEQYF.

V and J are TRBV6-6 and TRBJ1-6, with 7 bases lining up with TRBD1. V was pared by 2 bases and J by 10 bases, with 8 bases of the junction left unmatched. The CDR3 totals 15 residues. Germline loops: CDR1 MNHNY, CDR2 SVGAGI (reference sequence). CDR3 loop: CASSYGDRAGSPLHF. The CDR3 DNA reads TGTGCCAGCAGTTACGGCGACAGGGCGGGATCACCCCTCCACTTT.

The rearrangement links TRBV9 to TRBJ2-3; D perhaps matches TRBD1 (5 bases). V dropped 1 base and J dropped 6 bases, with 9 bases sitting between them. In germline, CDR1 is SGDLS, CDR2 YYNGEE. The CDR3 is 13 amino acids. CDR3 region: CASSVQGTDTQYF. In nucleotides, the CDR3 is TGTGCCAGCAGCGTACAGGGTACGGATACGCAGTATTTT.

The CDR3 sequence is CASSRRDRGFIGELFF. CDR3 nucleotides: TGTGCCAGCAGTCGAAGGGACAGGGGTTTTATTGGGGAGCTGTTTTTT. The rearrangement joins TRBV28 to TRBJ2-2; 10 positions agree with TRBD1. The CDR3 length is 16 residues. Unmatched junction bases numbered 11, after V lost 5 bases and J lost 8 bases. The V gene's germline CDR1 is MDHEN and CDR2 SYDVKM.

The chain carries TRBV5-1 and TRBJ2-2; D call uncertain. This CDR3 spans 14 amino acids. CDR1 and CDR2 (germline): SGHRS, YFSETQ. Trimming stripped 0 bases from V and 2 bases from J, with 5 bases between. The CDR3 is CASSLVANTGELFF. In DNA form, the CDR3 reads TGCGCCAGCAGCTTGGTGGCCAACACCGGGGAGCTGTTTTTT.

The genes are TRBV5-1 and TRBJ1-6; D not certain. V lost 4 bases to trimming and J lost 9 bases, with 14 bases between them. The CDR3 covers 14 residues. CDR1 is SGHRS and CDR2 is YFSETQ in the germline V gene. In DNA form, the CDR3 reads TGCGCCAGCAGCCCCCTCGGCCCGGGTTCACCCCTCCACTTT. It specifies CASSPLGPGSPLHF.